This T cell receptor beta chain was recorded in a study of cytomegalovirus exposure and HLA in healthy donors. Overall study results and limits: A cluster of highly shared sequence variants was likely a sequencing artifact. Later analysis suggested most CMV-associated TCR beta chains were HLA-restricted.

V shed 1 base, J shed 3 bases, and the junction held 5 bases outside the gene matches. The CDR3 totals 16 residues. CDR1 and CDR2 from the germline V gene are SGHAT and FQNNGV. Of note for this clone: What it recognizes is unknown.

Vbeta (60) and Jbeta (13) primers were used in the PCR. Clones were sequenced by immunoSEQ multiplex PCR, and TCRdb holds only the in-frame ones, with some missing. The sample shows approximately 150,000 clones, over 75% of them seen only once. V and J are TRBV11-2 and TRBJ2-3, with 9 nucleotides matching TRBD1. The TCR comes from a male donor in good health and CMV-seronegative. Sequencing was done on a sample of PBMCs. The CDR3 region is CASSLGWTGATDTQYF. CDR3 bases: TGTGCCAGCAGCTTAGGGTGGACAGGGGCGACAGATACGCAGTATTTT.